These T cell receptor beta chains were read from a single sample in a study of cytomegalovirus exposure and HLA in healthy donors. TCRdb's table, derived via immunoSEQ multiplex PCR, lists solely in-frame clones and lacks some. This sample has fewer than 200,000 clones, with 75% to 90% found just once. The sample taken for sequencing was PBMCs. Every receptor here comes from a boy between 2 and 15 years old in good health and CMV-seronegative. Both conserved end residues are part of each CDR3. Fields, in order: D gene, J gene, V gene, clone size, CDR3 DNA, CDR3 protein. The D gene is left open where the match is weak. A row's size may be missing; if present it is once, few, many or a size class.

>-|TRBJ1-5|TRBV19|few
TGTGCCAGTAGTCCCCTCGCAGGGGTGGGTCAGCCCCAGCATTTT
CASSPLAGVGQPQHF
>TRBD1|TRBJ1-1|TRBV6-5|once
TGTGCCAGCAACCCACAGGGGGCCGGGGTGACTGAAGCTTTCTTT
CASNPQGAGVTEAFF
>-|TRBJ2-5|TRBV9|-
TGTGCCAGCGGGAGGGGGGGCCCCCAAGAGACCCAGTACTTC
CASGRGGPQETQYF
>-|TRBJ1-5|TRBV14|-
TGTGCCAGCAGCCAAGAGGGGAGTCAGCCCCAGCATTTT
CASSQEGSQPQHF
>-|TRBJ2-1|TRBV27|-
TGTGCCAGCAGTCCGTGGTTACAGGGAAGGGCAAGCTCCTACAATGAGCAGTTCTTC
CASSPWLQGRASSYNEQFF
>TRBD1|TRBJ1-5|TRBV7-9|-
TGTTCCAGCAGCTCCGGGACAGGGGGCGAGGGGGAGCCCCAGCATTTT
CSSSSGTGGEGEPQHF
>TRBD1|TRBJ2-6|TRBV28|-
TGTGCCAGCAGTTTCCAGGGGGCTGGGGCCAACGTCCTGACTTTC
CASSFQGAGANVLTF
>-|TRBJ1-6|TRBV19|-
TGTGCCAGTAGTCCAGCTGGAGTCTCACCCCTCCACTTT
CASSPAGVSPLHF
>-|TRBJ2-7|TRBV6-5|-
TGTGCCAGCAGTTCTAGTGGTCGCGAGCAGTACTTC
CASSSSGREQYF
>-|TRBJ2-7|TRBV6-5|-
TGTGCCAGCAGTTACGCAGGATCCTACGAGCAGTACTTC
CASSYAGSYEQYF
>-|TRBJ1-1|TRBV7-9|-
TGTGCCAGCAGCCGCCCGCGGGAGACTGAAGCTTTCTTT
CASSRPRETEAFF
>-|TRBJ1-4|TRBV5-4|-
TGTGCCAGCAGTTCTAAACAGGGAGAGGATGAAAAACTGTTTTTT
CASSSKQGEDEKLFF
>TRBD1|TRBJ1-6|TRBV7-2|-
TGTGCCAGCAGCTTAGCGTTCTATCCGGGACAGGGAAGTCCGAATTCACCCCTCCACTTT
CASSLAFYPGQGSPNSPLHF
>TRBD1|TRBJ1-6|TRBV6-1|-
TGTGCCAGCAGTGCGCTACAGGGGACAGGCGCACGGTCCTATAATTCACCCCTCCACTTT
CASSALQGTGARSYNSPLHF
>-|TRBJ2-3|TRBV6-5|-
TGTGCCAGTAGCCGGGACTCAAGAAGCACAGATACGCAGTATTTT
CASSRDSRSTDTQYF
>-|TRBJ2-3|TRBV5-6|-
TGTGCCAGCAGCTTGAACAGTTACACAGATACGCAGTATTTT
CASSLNSYTDTQYF
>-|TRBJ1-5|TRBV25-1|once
TGTGCCAGCAGTGATTGGGCTATCGATCAGCCCCAGCATTTT
CASSDWAIDQPQHF
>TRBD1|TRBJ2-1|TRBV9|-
TGTGCCAGCAGCCAAAAACAGGGGTCAGCCTACAATGAGCAGTTCTTC
CASSQKQGSAYNEQFF
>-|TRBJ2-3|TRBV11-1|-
TGTGCCAGCAGCTTAGGTCCGGGCACAGATACGCAGTATTTT
CASSLGPGTDTQYF
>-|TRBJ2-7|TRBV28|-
TGTGCCAGCAGTTCGGACAGCTTAAAGAATGAGCAGTACTTC
CASSSDSLKNEQYF
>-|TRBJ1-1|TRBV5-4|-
TGTGCCAGCAGCTTGGAACCGGGGGGAAACACTGAAGCTTTCTTT
CASSLEPGGNTEAFF
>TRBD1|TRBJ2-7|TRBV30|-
TGTGCCTGGACCCGGGACAGGGGTCCCGAGCAGTACTTC
CAWTRDRGPEQYF
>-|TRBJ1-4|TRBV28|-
TGTGCCACCCGGCGGGACTATAATGAAAAACTGTTTTTT
CATRRDYNEKLFF
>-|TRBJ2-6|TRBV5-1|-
TGCGCCAGCAGCTCGGACAGTGTGAGCTCTGGGGCCAACGTCCTGACTTTC
CASSSDSVSSGANVLTF
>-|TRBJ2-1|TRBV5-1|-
TGCGCCAGCAGCCCAGGCCCCTTGCGGTCAGGGCACAATGAGCAGTTCTTC
CASSPGPLRSGHNEQFF
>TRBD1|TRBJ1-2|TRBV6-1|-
TGTGCCAGCAGTGAGTTCCCGACAGGGTCAGGTGGCTACACCTTC
CASSEFPTGSGGYTF
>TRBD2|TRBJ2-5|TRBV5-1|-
TGCGCCAGCAGCTTGGGGCTAGCGGGAGGGTACCAAGAGACCCAGTACTTC
CASSLGLAGGYQETQYF
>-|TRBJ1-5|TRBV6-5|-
TGTGCCAGCAGTCCCGACTATTATCAGCCCCAGCATTTT
CASSPDYYQPQHF
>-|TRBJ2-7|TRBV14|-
TGTGCCAGCAGACCATCTAGCTCCTACGAGCAGTACTTC
CASRPSSSYEQYF
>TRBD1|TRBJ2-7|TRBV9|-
TGTGCCAGCAGCGCCGGACAGGAGACCTACGAGCAGTACTTC
CASSAGQETYEQYF
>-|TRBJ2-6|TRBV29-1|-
TGCAGCGTTGCAGCAGGTAGGGCCAACGTCCTGACTTTC
CSVAAGRANVLTF
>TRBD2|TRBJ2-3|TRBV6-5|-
TGTGCCAGCAGTGTTCGACTAGCGGGAGGGCCCAGGGAGTATTTT
CASSVRLAGGPREYF
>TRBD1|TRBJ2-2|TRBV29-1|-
TGCAGCGTGCTACGGGACAGAAACACCGGGGAGCTGTTTTTT
CSVLRDRNTGELFF
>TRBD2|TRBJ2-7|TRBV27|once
TGTGCCAGCGGATCTAGCGGGAGTTACGAGCAGTACTTC
CASGSSGSYEQYF
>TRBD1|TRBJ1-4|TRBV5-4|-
TGTGCCAGCAGCGAGTCCCCCGGGACAGCTAATGAAAAACTGTTTTTT
CASSESPGTANEKLFF
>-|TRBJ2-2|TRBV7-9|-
TGTGCCAGCAGCTTAGTGGGGCAGACCGGGGAGCTGTTTTTT
CASSLVGQTGELFF
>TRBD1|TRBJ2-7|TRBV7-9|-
TGTGCCAGCAGCTTGGCGGGGACAGGGGCGAATTACGAGCAGTACTTC
CASSLAGTGANYEQYF
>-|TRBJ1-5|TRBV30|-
TGTGCCTGGAGTGACGCGGCCTACAATCAGCCCCAGCATTTT
CAWSDAAYNQPQHF
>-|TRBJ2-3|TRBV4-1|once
TGCGCCAGCAGCCAAGTCGAGGGTTACACAGATACGCAGTATTTT
CASSQVEGYTDTQYF
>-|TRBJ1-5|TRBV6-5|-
TGTGCCAGCAAAGAGGGGGGGGTTCGGAATCAGCCCCAGCATTTT
CASKEGGVRNQPQHF
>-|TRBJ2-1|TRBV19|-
TGTGCCAGTAGTATCCCTAAACAGGGTTCCAATGAGCAGTTCTTC
CASSIPKQGSNEQFF
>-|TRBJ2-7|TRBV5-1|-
TGCGCCAGCAGCTTGAGGGGAGCCGGGACATCCTCATCGGAGCAGTACTTC
CASSLRGAGTSSSEQYF
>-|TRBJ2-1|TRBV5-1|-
TGCGCCAGCAGCTTGAACCGATTTGGGCCCGGCGAGCAGTTCTTC
CASSLNRFGPGEQFF
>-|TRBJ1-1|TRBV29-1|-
TGCAGCGTTGCATATCGGGGGAAGGTTAACACTGAAGCTTTCTTT
CSVAYRGKVNTEAFF
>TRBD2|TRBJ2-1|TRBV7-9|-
TGTGCCAGCAGCTCGCATATAGCGGGAGGCCCCTCGTACTACAATGAGCAGTTCTTC
CASSSHIAGGPSYYNEQFF
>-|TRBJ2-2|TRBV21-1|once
TGTGCCAGAGGGGTTCGTGCGAGCACCGGGGAGCTGTTTTTT
CARGVRASTGELFF
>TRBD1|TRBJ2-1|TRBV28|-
TGTGCCAGCAGTTTATCGGGACAGGTATACAATGAGCAGTTCTTC
CASSLSGQVYNEQFF
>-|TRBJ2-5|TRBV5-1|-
TGCGCCAGCAGCTTGGACCTCCTCGGAGAGCAGTACTTC
CASSLDLLGEQYF
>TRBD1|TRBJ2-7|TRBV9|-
TGTGCCAGCAGCGAGACGGGACAGAACTACGAGCAGTACTTC
CASSETGQNYEQYF
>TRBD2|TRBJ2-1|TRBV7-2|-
TGTGCCAGCAGCCGGACTAGCGGGGGGTCCTACAATGAGCAGTTCTTC
CASSRTSGGSYNEQFF
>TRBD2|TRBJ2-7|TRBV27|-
TGTGCCAGCAGTTTTTATAGCGGGAGCTCCTACGAGCAGTACTTC
CASSFYSGSSYEQYF
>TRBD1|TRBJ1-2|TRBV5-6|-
TGTGCCAGCAGCAGTACAGGGGAAGAGAACTATGGCTACACCTTC
CASSSTGEENYGYTF
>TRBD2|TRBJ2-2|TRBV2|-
TGTGCCAGCAACGGGGGGGCGCAGCACGGGGAGCTGTTTTTT
CASNGGAQHGELFF